These T cell receptor beta chains were read from a single sample in a study of T cell responses to AZD1222 COVID-19 vaccine. Produced via immunoSEQ multiplex PCR; TCRdb's table is partial and in-frame only. The repertoire holds about 56,000 clones, 65% to 90% seen once, with about 7.1% in the top ten. The specimen was peripheral blood, collected 28 days after the second AZD1222 dose. These receptors were taken from an adult who received the AZD1222 COVID-19 vaccine. Each CDR3 is given with its conserved first and last residue. D genes are given only for firm matches.

d_call	cdr3_length	v_call	j_call	cdr3_aa	cdr3_nt
-	13	TRBV5-1	TRBJ1-1	CASSFHSNTEAFF	TGCGCCAGCAGCTTCCATTCGAACACTGAAGCTTTCTTT
-	15	TRBV9	TRBJ2-1	CASSVGTVAYNEQFF	TGTGCCAGCAGCGTGGGTACGGTGGCCTACAATGAGCAGTTCTTC
TRBD2	16	TRBV6-1	TRBJ2-5	CASSEFYAGVGETQYF	TGTGCCAGCAGTGAATTCTATGCGGGGGTTGGAGAGACCCAGTACTTC
TRBD2	13	TRBV11-2	TRBJ2-1	CASSLSGSNEQFF	TGTGCCAGCAGTCTTAGCGGGAGCAATGAGCAGTTCTTC
-	14	TRBV7-3	TRBJ2-1	CASSPRADAYEQFF	TGTGCCAGCAGCCCCCGGGCAGATGCATATGAGCAGTTCTTC
-	19	TRBV19	TRBJ1-4	CASSPKGRGTAITNEKLFF	TGTGCCAGTAGCCCGAAGGGTCGGGGGACGGCTATAACTAATGAAAAACTGTTTTTT
TRBD1	16	TRBV15	TRBJ1-4	CATSRDVGTVNEKLFF	TGTGCCACCAGCAGAGATGTCGGGACAGTTAATGAAAAACTGTTTTTT
-	14	TRBV6-5	TRBJ2-7	CASRAGRVSYEQYF	TGTGCCAGCAGGGCCGGACGGGTCTCCTACGAGCAGTACTTC
TRBD2	14	TRBV7-2	TRBJ2-5	CASSSQRGRETQYF	TGTGCCAGCAGCTCTCAGCGGGGGAGAGAGACCCAGTACTTC
-	14	TRBV6-5	TRBJ2-3	CASARDGSTDTQYF	TGTGCCAGCGCCCGGGACGGGAGCACAGATACGCAGTATTTT
-	13	TRBV15	TRBJ1-6	CATGAAYNSPLHF	TGTGCCACCGGCGCAGCTTATAATTCACCCCTCCACTTT